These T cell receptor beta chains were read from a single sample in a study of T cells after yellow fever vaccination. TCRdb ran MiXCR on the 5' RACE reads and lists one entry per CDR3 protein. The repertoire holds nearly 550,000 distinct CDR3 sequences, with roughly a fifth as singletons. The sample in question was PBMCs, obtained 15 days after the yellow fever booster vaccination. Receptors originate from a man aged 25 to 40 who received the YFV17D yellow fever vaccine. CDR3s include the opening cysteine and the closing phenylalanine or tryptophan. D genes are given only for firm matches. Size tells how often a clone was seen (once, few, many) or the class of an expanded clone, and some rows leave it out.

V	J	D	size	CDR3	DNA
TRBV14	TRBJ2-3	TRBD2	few	CASSRQLAGPTDTQYF	TGTGCCAGCAGCCGCCAGCTAGCGGGACCCACAGATACGCAGTATTTT
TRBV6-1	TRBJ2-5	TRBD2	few	CASRIGLAGKETQYF	TGTGCCAGCAGGATCGGACTAGCGGGAAAAGAGACCCAGTACTTC
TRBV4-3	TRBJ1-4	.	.	CASSQDAGGANEKLFF	TGCGCCAGCAGCCAAGATGCGGGAGGGGCTAATGAAAAACTGTTTTTT
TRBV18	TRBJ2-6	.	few	CASSPQAGFGANVLTF	TGTGCCAGCTCACCACAAGCGGGTTTTGGGGCCAACGTCCTGACTTTC
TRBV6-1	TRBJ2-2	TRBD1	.	CASSWNQGARVGELFF	TGTGCCAGCAGCTGGAACCAGGGGGCGCGGGTCGGGGAGCTGTTTTTT
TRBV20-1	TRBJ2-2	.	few	CSARRGEGVPGSCFF	.
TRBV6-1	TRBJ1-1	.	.	CASTPDSLVYTEAFF	TGTGCCAGCACGCCGGACAGCCTAGTTTACACTGAAGCTTTCTTT
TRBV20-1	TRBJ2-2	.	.	CSARASEGRSTGELFF	TGCAGTGCTAGAGCGAGTGAGGGAAGATCTACCGGGGAGCTGTTTTTT
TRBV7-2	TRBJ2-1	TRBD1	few	CASSLPGQKNEQFF	TGTGCCAGCAGCTTACCGGGACAGAAGAATGAGCAGTTCTTC
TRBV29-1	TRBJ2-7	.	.	CSVEGARNEQYF	TGCAGCGTTGAGGGGGCGAGGAACGAGCAGTACTTC
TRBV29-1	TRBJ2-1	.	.	CSVEDLTRNEQFF	TGCAGCGTTGAAGACTTGACTCGCAATGAGCAGTTCTTC
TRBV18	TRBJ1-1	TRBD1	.	CASSPHTGDTEAFF	TGTGCCAGCTCACCTCACACAGGGGACACTGAAGCTTTCTTT
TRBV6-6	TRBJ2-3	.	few	CASRDLGTDTQYF	TGTGCCAGCAGGGACCTAGGGACAGATACGCAGTATTTT
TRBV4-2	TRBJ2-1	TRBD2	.	CASSQFESGGTYNEQFF	TGTGCCAGCAGCCAGTTTGAGAGCGGGGGTACCTACAATGAGCAGTTCTTC
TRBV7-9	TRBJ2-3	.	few	CASSLVGSDTQYF	TGTGCCAGCAGCTTAGTAGGGTCAGATACGCAGTATTTT
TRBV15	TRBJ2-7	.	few	CATSREVGATYEQYF	TGTGCCACCAGCAGAGAAGTGGGGGCGACCTACGAGCAGTACTTC
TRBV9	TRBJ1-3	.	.	CASSVGPPGLNTIYF	TGTGCCAGCAGCGTCGGACCCCCCGGATTAAACACCATATATTTT
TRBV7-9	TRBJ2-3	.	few	CAGTTASTDTQYF	TGTGCCGGAACGACAGCGAGCACAGATACGCAGTATTTT
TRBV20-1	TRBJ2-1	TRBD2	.	CSASGRAPYNEQFF	TGCAGTGCTAGCGGGAGGGCCCCCTACAATGAGCAGTTCTTC
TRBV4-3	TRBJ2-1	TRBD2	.	CASSQGGSDEQFF	TGCGCCAGCAGCCAAGGCGGGAGCGATGAGCAGTTCTTC
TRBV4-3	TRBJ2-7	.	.	CASSQATVGGYEQYF	TGCGCCAGCAGCCAAGCCACGGTGGGAGGATACGAGCAGTACTTC
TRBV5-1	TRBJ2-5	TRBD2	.	CASAGTSGETQYF	TGCGCCAGCGCCGGGACTAGCGGCGAGACCCAGTACTTC
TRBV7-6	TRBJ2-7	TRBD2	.	CASSSVGGGRYDEQYF	TGTGCCAGCAGCTCAGTGGGGGGCGGGAGGTACGACGAGCAGTACTTC
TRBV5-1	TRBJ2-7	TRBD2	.	CASSPRTSVVNEQYF	TGCGCCAGCAGCCCGCGGACTAGCGTCGTCAACGAGCAGTACTTC
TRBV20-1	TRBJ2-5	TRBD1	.	CSARPGQGRTQYF	TGCAGTGCTAGACCGGGACAGGGGAGGACCCAGTACTTC
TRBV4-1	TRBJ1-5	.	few	CASSPFDDQPQHF	TGCGCCAGCAGCCCTTTTGACGATCAGCCCCAGCATTTT
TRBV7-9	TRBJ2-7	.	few	CASSFREYYEQYF	TGTGCCAGCAGCTTCAGGGAGTACTACGAGCAGTACTTC
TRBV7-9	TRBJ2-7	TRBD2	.	CASRTPGLAGEEQYF	TGTGCCAGCAGAACACCGGGACTGGCGGGGGAGGAGCAGTACTTC
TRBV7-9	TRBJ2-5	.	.	CASSLEVGPQEGQYF	TGTGCCAGCAGCTTAGAGGTGGGGCCCCAGGAAGGCCAGTACTTC